This T cell receptor beta chain was recovered during a study of control samples from healthy donors and cancer patients. Here immunoSEQ multiplex PCR was the method, and the copy in TCRdb shows in-frame clones only, minus some. The sample yields approximately 94,000 clones, roughly 92% seen once. This CDR3 contains 14 residues. Trimming at V came to 7 bases and at J to 5 bases, leaving 8 bases not matched to a gene. CDR1 is MNHEY and CDR2 is SVGAGI in the germline V gene. The V call is TRBV6-5, the J call TRBJ1-1, with 9 positions matching TRBD1. The sequence derives from a woman aged 30 to 39 in good health. Sequencing was carried out using blood. The CDR3 is CASTQTGGETEAFF. The CDR3 nucleotides are TGTGCCAGCACTCAGACAGGGGGAGAAACTGAAGCTTTCTTT.